Below are 6 T cell receptor beta chains sequenced from a single sample in a study of T cell repertoires in breast cancer (dated by TCRdb to the mid-2010s). The method behind the library was emulsion pairing. Sequencing instrument: Illumina MiSeq. Unpaired genes were suppressed in a second nested PCR with blocking oligos, after which Illumina adaptors and barcodes were added in a third nested PCR. TCRdb took the public reads, trimmed them with fastp at Q25, ran MiXCR for clone calling and kept in-frame beta chains. All rows with the same CDR3 protein become a single entry with the most common DNA and genes. The sample table shows roughly 38,000 distinct CDR3 sequences, and less than 55% are seen once. Of the sample, less than 70% falls within the top ten clones. To analyze paired alpha-beta TCRs of CD8+ T cells, the researchers used an expanded emulsion RT-PCR method with primers covering all TCR V genes.

The specimen sequenced was CD8+ T cells. Receptors originate from a pool of human donors with breast cancer or a healthy control (not recorded which).

About this clonotype: A read error may produce the germline difference seen at one junction end. The chain uses TRBV7-6 and TRBJ2-1, with 11 bases fitting TRBD2. The CDR3 is 17 amino acids. Germline V gives CDR1 SGHVS, CDR2 FNYEAQ. This CDR3 is CASSTMTSGKTHNKQFF. CDR3 DNA sequence: TGTGCCAGCAGCACTATGACTAGCGGGAAAACGCACAATAAGCAGTTCTTC. The variable domain in full, completed from reference TRBV7-6 and TRBJ2-1, reads GAGVSQSPRYKVTKRGQDVALRCDPISGHVSLYWYRQALGQGPEFLTYFNYEAQQDKSGLPNDRFSAERPEGSISTLTIQRTEQRDSAMYRCASSTMTSGKTHNKQFFGPGTRLTVL.

On this clonotype: A read error may be the cause here, since a much bigger clone is one base away. The V and J genes are TRBV25-1 and TRBJ1-6; 8 nucleotides match TRBD1. CDR3 size: 14 residues. The germline gives CDR1 MGHDK, CDR2 SYGVNS. The junction had 11 bases not matched to a gene; V was cut back by 11 bases and J by 8 bases. The DNA for the CDR3 is TGTGCCGGCACCTGGACAGGGATGGATTCACCCCTCCACTTT. This gives the protein CAGTWTGMDSPLHF.

As for this clonotype: This may stem from a read error, because a much larger clone lies one nucleotide away. The V gene is TRBV6-2 or TRBV6-3, the J gene TRBJ2-3, with a weak D call TRBD1 (5 bases). The J call may be faulty, since TRBJ1-5 better matches the DNA end. CDR1 is MNHEY, CDR2 SVGEGT, per germline. The CDR3 spans 13 residues. The CDR3 DNA is TGTGCCAGCCAGAGACAGCAAGCAGATACGCAGCATTTT. Encoded protein: CASQRQQADTQHF.

The V and J genes are TRBV3-1 and TRBJ1-6; D possibly corresponds to TRBD1 (6 bases). The V gene lost 4 bases and the J gene lost 7 bases, with 14 bases spanning the gap. The germline V gene has CDR1 LGHDT and CDR2 YNNKEL (reference sequence). The CDR3 spans 15 residues. CDR3 DNA sequence: TGTGCCAGCAGCCGTGGGACAATGGGAAATTCACCCCTCCACTTT. Protein sequence: CASSRGTMGNSPLHF. The full variable domain, in which reference TRBV3-1 and TRBJ1-6 provide the parts outside the CDR3, is DTAVSQTPKYLVTQMGNDKSIKCEQNLGHDTMYWYKQDSKKFLKIMFSYNNKELIINETVPNRFSPKSPDKAHLNLHINSLELGDSAVYFCASSRGTMGNSPLHFGNGTRLTVT.

The V and J genes are TRBV5-1 and TRBJ2-1, with no clear D. Germline values: CDR1 SGHRS, CDR2 YFSETQ. The CDR3 has 15 amino acids. Between the trimmed V and J ends, which lost 3 bases and 8 bases, there was a span of 18 bases. As DNA, the CDR3 is TGCGCCAGCAGCTCCATGCTAGTTTCGAACGATGAGCAGTTCTTC. Translation: CASSSMLVSNDEQFF. The full variable domain, in which reference TRBV5-1 and TRBJ2-1 provide the parts outside the CDR3, is KAGVTQTPRYLIKTRGQQVTLSCSPISGHRSVSWYQQTPGQGLQFLFEYFSETQRNKGNFPGRFSGRQFSNSRSEMNVSTLELGDSALYLCASSSMLVSNDEQFFGPGTRLTVL.

The rearrangement uses TRBV9 and TRBJ2-1; D may be TRBD2 (5 bases). Germline CDR1 and CDR2: SGDLS and YYNGEE. Trimming pared 1 base from V and 0 bases from J, leaving 11 bases between. The CDR3 has 16 amino acids. The CDR3 DNA is TGTGCCAGCAGCGTACTAGCTCCGAGCTCCTACAATGAGCAGTTCTTC. It translates to CASSVLAPSSYNEQFF.